These 8 T cell receptor beta chains came from one sample sequenced in a study of blood T cell repertoires in COVID-19. Sequenced by immunoSEQ multiplex PCR; TCRdb stores in-frame clones only, minus some. The sample shows some 110,000 clones, roughly 80% of them seen only once. The sample taken for sequencing was peripheral blood. The receptors were gathered from a woman over 75 with acute or convalescent COVID-19.

The chain joins TRBV5-1 to TRBJ1-1; TRBD1 matches at 8 bases. J lost 4 bases, V lost 0 bases, and 14 bases had no gene match. The CDR3 covers 18 residues. The germline V gene encodes CDR1 SGHRS and CDR2 YFSETQ. This CDR3 is CASSLGQGARTVITEAFF. The CDR3 DNA is TGCGCCAGCAGCTTGGGGCAGGGGGCGCGGACGGTTATCACTGAAGCTTTCTTT.

This chain links TRBV6-6 with TRBJ1-6; D possibly corresponds to TRBD1 (5 bases). V was trimmed by 1 base and J by 5 bases, leaving 9 bases between them. This CDR3 has 15 amino acids. Germline-derived CDR1 and CDR2 are MNHNY and SVGAGI (reference sequence). CDR3 bases: TGTGCCAGCAGTTACTTTGGGGGGGATAATTCACCCCTCCACTTT. Translated, it gives CASSYFGGDNSPLHF.

The J gene is TRBJ1-2, the V gene TRBV10-3, with 8 bases aligning to TRBD1. Trimming at V came to 4 bases and at J to 4 bases, leaving 5 bases not matched to a gene. This CDR3 region has 14 residues. Germline V CDR1 and CDR2: ENHRY, SYGVKD. CDR3 residues: CAISADRGGYGYTF. CDR3 DNA sequence: TGTGCCATCAGTGCAGACAGGGGAGGCTATGGCTACACCTTC.

This rearrangement joins TRBV2 to TRBJ1-2; a weak D match, TRBD1 (5 bases). This CDR3 is 13 amino acids long. Germline V gene data show CDR1 as SNHLY and CDR2 as FYNNEI. V lost 1 base to trimming and J lost 8 bases, with 11 bases between them. The CDR3 region has the DNA TGTGCCAGCAGTGAAGTCAGGGCAGGAGGCTACACCTTC. Protein sequence: CASSEVRAGGYTF. Looking up the rest from reference TRBV2 and TRBJ1-2 gives the full variable domain: EPEVTQTPSHQVTQMGQEVILRCVPISNHLYFYWYRQILGQKVEFLVSFYNNEISEKSEIFDDQFSVERPDGSNFTLKIRSTKLEDSAMYFCASSEVRAGGYTFGSGTRLTVV.

Only a few counts were recorded for this clone. The chain combines TRBV6-2 or TRBV6-3 with TRBJ1-5, with 8 bases aligning to TRBD1. The ends lost 6 bases at V and 7 bases at J; junction bases unmatched: 11. The germline gives CDR1 MNHEY, CDR2 SVGEGT. The CDR3 extends over 15 amino acids. As DNA, the CDR3 is TGTGCCAGCAGCTTGACAGGGGAAGAGCGACAGCCCCAGCATTTT. The encoded protein is CASSLTGEERQPQHF.

The chain carries TRBV19 and TRBJ2-5; maybe TRBD1 (5 bases). This CDR3 spans 15 amino acids. Trimming shortened V by 5 bases and J by 5 bases, and 18 bases separated the two germline ends. Germline V gene lookup returns CDR1 LNHDA and CDR2 SQIVND (reference sequence). For the CDR3, the DNA is TGTGCCAGTAGTCTCAATAGGGGTGGTAGGGAGACCCAGTACTTC. Protein: CASSLNRGGRETQYF.

V gene TRBV7-2 combines with J gene TRBJ2-2; tentatively, D is TRBD1 (5 bases). The CDR3 runs 15 residues. CDR1 SGHTA and CDR2 FQGNSA come from the germline V gene. Trimming stripped 5 bases from V and 4 bases from J, with 14 bases between. The chain's CDR3 is CASSRGTGVTGELFF. The CDR3 DNA is TGTGCCAGCAGCAGGGGCACTGGGGTCACCGGGGAGCTGTTTTTT.

V and J are TRBV11-3 and TRBJ2-3; 10 nucleotides align to TRBD2. The ends lost 5 bases at V and 2 bases at J; junction bases unmatched: 10. Per the germline V gene, CDR1 is SGHNT and CDR2 is YENEEA. This CDR3 is built from 17 residues. This CDR3 is CASSPGGSGRLTDTQYF. In nucleotides, the CDR3 is TGTGCCAGCAGCCCCGGGGGTAGCGGGAGGCTCACAGATACGCAGTATTTT.